This is a list of T cell receptor beta chains from one sample in a study of T cells in tumors after PD-1 blockade. Sequenced by immunoSEQ multiplex PCR; TCRdb stores in-frame clones only, minus some. The data hold about 47,000 clones, with roughly 73% observed a single time. This specimen consisted of PBMCs, obtained before anti-PD-1 treatment. The receptor set was obtained from a human donor with basal cell carcinoma. The CDR3 runs from the conserved cysteine through the conserved F or W. A D gene is named only where the DNA matches it firmly. Only part of the rows carry a size: once, few, many, or a class if the clone is expanded.

>TRBJ2-1|TRBD2|TRBV27|.
TGTGCCAGCAGTTTATATATGGTAGCGGGGTACAATGAGCAGTTCTTC
CASSLYMVAGYNEQFF
>TRBJ1-6|TRBD1|TRBV19|.
TGTGCCAGTAGGCGGACAGGGGCTAATTCACCCCTCCACTTT
CASRRTGANSPLHF
>TRBJ2-3|TRBD1|TRBV18|.
TGTGCCAGCTCAACCGGGGACAGCCGCACAGATACGCAGTATTTT
CASSTGDSRTDTQYF
>TRBJ1-1|.|TRBV28|.
TGTGCCAGCAGCGAGGCGGGCCGGGGGGGCACTGAAGCTTTCTTT
CASSEAGRGGTEAFF
>TRBJ2-3|.|TRBV4-1|.
TGCGCCAGCAGCCAAGAGTGGCAAGATACGCAGTATTTT
CASSQEWQDTQYF
>TRBJ2-1|.|TRBV30|.
TGTGCCTGGAACCTAGGGGTGAATGAGCAGTTCTTC
CAWNLGVNEQFF
>TRBJ2-7|TRBD2|TRBV2|.
TGTGCCAGCAGTGAAACTAGCGGGGACCTCTACGAGCAGTACTTC
CASSETSGDLYEQYF
>TRBJ2-6|.|TRBV7-9|.
TGTGCCAGCAGCTTCCCCGTTAGCCTACCTGTCCTGACTTTC
CASSFPVSLPVLTF
>TRBJ2-3|.|TRBV15|.
TGTGCCACCAGCAGAGGGACATCCAACACAGATACGCAGTATTTT
CATSRGTSNTDTQYF
>TRBJ1-2|TRBD1|TRBV5-6|.
TGTGCCAGCAGCTTGGTCCGACAGGGAGAATTCGATGGCTACACCTTC
CASSLVRQGEFDGYTF
>TRBJ2-1|.|TRBV12-3/TRBV12-4|once
TGTGCCAGCAGCCGCCTTAGGGAGCAGTTCTTC
CASSRLREQFF
>TRBJ2-1|TRBD2|TRBV7-3|.
TGTGCCAGCAGCGTAGGACCGGCGGGAGGCGGGCAGTTCTTC
CASSVGPAGGGQFF
>TRBJ1-1|TRBD1|TRBV2|.
TGTGCCAGCAGCCCGGACAGGGGAGCTTTCTTT
CASSPDRGAFF
>TRBJ2-7|TRBD1|TRBV6-5|.
TGTGCCAGCAGGCCCGGGACAGACCGCTACGAGCAGTACTTC
CASRPGTDRYEQYF
>TRBJ2-1|.|TRBV7-8|.
TGTGCCAGCAGCTTATGGGACTTATCCTCCTACAATGAGCAGTTCTTC
CASSLWDLSSYNEQFF
>TRBJ2-7|.|TRBV7-6|.
TGTGCCAGCAGCGCCTATACAAGCGGCGAGCAGTACTTC
CASSAYTSGEQYF
>TRBJ2-2|TRBD1|TRBV14|.
TGTGCCAGCAGCGGTACAGGGGCGAACACCGGGGAGCTGTTTTTT
CASSGTGANTGELFF
>TRBJ2-1|.|TRBV12-3/TRBV12-4|.
TGTGCCACCACCGGGACACCCTACAATGAGCAGTTCTTC
CATTGTPYNEQFF
>TRBJ1-2|.|TRBV30|.
TGTGCCTGGAGGAGGGGAAACTATGGCTACACCTTC
CAWRRGNYGYTF
>TRBJ2-3|TRBD2|TRBV19|.
TGTGCCAGTAGGTGGCGGGGGAGCACAGATACGCAGTATTTT
CASRWRGSTDTQYF
>TRBJ1-4|.|TRBV5-1|.
TGCGCCAGCAGCTTGACCCAGGGGACTAATGAAAAACTGTTTTTT
CASSLTQGTNEKLFF
>TRBJ2-5|TRBD2|TRBV28|once
TGTGCCAGCAGTACCCTTACAGGGCTAGCGGGATCCCTCCAAGAGACCCAGTACTTC
CASSTLTGLAGSLQETQYF
>TRBJ1-5|TRBD1|TRBV19|.
TGTGCCAGTAGAACAGGGGGTCTAGCTCAGCCCCAGCATTTT
CASRTGGLAQPQHF
>TRBJ1-3|.|TRBV5-4|.
TGTGCCAGCAGCCCGGGAGGGAGCAGGTCGACTGGAAACACCATATATTTT
CASSPGGSRSTGNTIYF
>TRBJ1-2|.|TRBV5-6|once
TGTGCCAGCAGCTTGGAAAGGTCAGGGTGGGACTATGGCTACACCTTC
CASSLERSGWDYGYTF
>TRBJ1-5|.|TRBV5-1|.
TGCGCCAGCAGCTTGGAACGTGGGGGTCAGCCCCAGCATTTT
CASSLERGGQPQHF
>TRBJ1-5|.|TRBV11-3|.
TGTGCCAGCAGCTTAGATCGGGGGGGGCTGAATCAGCCCCAGCATTTT
CASSLDRGGLNQPQHF
>TRBJ1-6|TRBD1|TRBV5-1|.
TGCGCCAGCAGCGTGGGACAGGTAGTCAGATCACCCCTCCACTTT
CASSVGQVVRSPLHF
>TRBJ1-4|.|TRBV28|.
TGTGCCAGCAGTCCGATCCTAGATCGGGACAAATTTGATGAAAAACTGTTTTTT
CASSPILDRDKFDEKLFF
>TRBJ2-3|TRBD2|TRBV7-2|.
TGTGCCAGCAGCTCCAGGACTAGCTACGGAGCAGATACGCAGTATTTT
CASSSRTSYGADTQYF
>TRBJ1-2|.|TRBV7-9|few
TGTGCCAGCAGCTTAGAGGGGCCTTTCTACACCTTC
CASSLEGPFYTF
>TRBJ1-4|.|TRBV30|.
TGTGCCCGAAGGGGTTTGAATGAAAAACTGTTTTTT
CARRGLNEKLFF
>TRBJ2-3|.|TRBV9|.
TGTGCCAGCAGCGTAGGGGCGTCAATTCACGCAGATACGCAGTATTTT
CASSVGASIHADTQYF
>TRBJ2-1|TRBD2|TRBV10-3|.
TGTGCCATCAGTGACCCGAGAAGACTAGCGGGAGGGTTGAATGAGCAGTTCTTC
CAISDPRRLAGGLNEQFF
>TRBJ2-3|.|TRBV28|.
TGTGCCAGCAATTCTAGGAGGCAACATGGCACAGATACGCAGTATTTT
CASNSRRQHGTDTQYF
>TRBJ1-2|.|TRBV28|.
TGTGCCAGCAGCTCGACAGAAGTCTATGGCTACACCTTC
CASSSTEVYGYTF
>TRBJ1-5|.|TRBV2|.
TGTGCCAGCAGTGAAAAGGTACAGGGTTATCAGCCCCAGCATTTT
CASSEKVQGYQPQHF
>TRBJ2-1|.|TRBV30|few
TGTGCCTGGAGTCAAGATGAGCAGTTCTTC
CAWSQDEQFF
>TRBJ1-2|.|TRBV6-6|.
TGTGCCAGCAGTTACTCGAGGGTGCAGGAGTATGGCTACACCTTC
CASSYSRVQEYGYTF
>TRBJ2-2|TRBD1|TRBV7-3|once
TGTGCCAGCAGCCCCGACAGGGTTAACACCGGGGAGCTGTTTTTT
CASSPDRVNTGELFF
>TRBJ2-5|.|TRBV18|.
TGTGCCAGCTCACCATTTACGGCCAGGGCGGCCCTGGGCGAGACCCAGTACTTC
CASSPFTARAALGETQYF
>TRBJ2-7|TRBD2|TRBV5-4|once
TGTGCCAGCAGCTTGGGCGGGAGGCGCGCCTACGAGCAGTACTTC
CASSLGGRRAYEQYF
>TRBJ2-2|TRBD2|TRBV6-6|.
TGTGCCACCGAGTCTGGGGGGGGACCCACCGGGGAGCTGTTTTTT
CATESGGGPTGELFF
>TRBJ1-2|.|TRBV4-1|.
TGCGCCAGCAGTCCCGGGACGGAGTATGGCTACACCTTC
CASSPGTEYGYTF
>TRBJ1-4|.|TRBV7-2|.
TGTGCCAGCAGCTTGTATGGGATCCAAGAAAAACTGTTTTTT
CASSLYGIQEKLFF
>TRBJ1-6|.|TRBV7-9|.
TGTGCCAGCAGCTCCAATTGGAACGATTCACCCCTCCACTTT
CASSSNWNDSPLHF
>TRBJ2-1|.|TRBV7-2|once
TGTGCCAGCAGCGTGTCCCCGTCCTACAATGAGCAGTTCTTC
CASSVSPSYNEQFF
>TRBJ1-6|.|TRBV2|few
TGTGCCAGCAGTGAAGGAGGAGGGTCACCCCTCCACTTT
CASSEGGGSPLHF
>TRBJ1-2|.|TRBV4-1|few
TGCGCCAGCAGCCTCCAGGACCGGAAGAACTATGGCTACACCTTC
CASSLQDRKNYGYTF
>TRBJ1-2|.|TRBV9|medium-sized
TGTGCCAGCAGCGTAGAGGATTATCCCCACTATGGCTACACCTTC
CASSVEDYPHYGYTF
>TRBJ1-5|.|TRBV28|once
TGTGCCAGCAGTTTACCAGACGGTCGCAATCAGCCCCAGCATTTT
CASSLPDGRNQPQHF
>TRBJ2-7|TRBD1|TRBV27|.
TGTGCCAGCGCCCTTAGGACAGGGTTCTACGAGCAGTACTTC
CASALRTGFYEQYF
>TRBJ2-7|.|TRBV3-1/TRBV3-2|.
TGTGCCAGCAGCCAAGAGGGCCGCGAGCAGTACTTC
CASSQEGREQYF
>TRBJ2-1|TRBD2|TRBV6-5|.
TGTGCCAGCAGAGACCGACTAGCGGCCTACAATGAGCAGTTCTTC
CASRDRLAAYNEQFF